This TCR beta chain was identified during a study of chemoradiotherapy in HPV16-positive cancers. The overall study: A couple of HPV16-positive patients' cells yielded candidate HPV-specific clones and common motifs. Regarding the study as a whole: Candidate HPV-specific clones and E7-related TCR motifs grew in tumor during treatment.

Libraries were prepared by immunoSEQ multiplex PCR; TCRdb keeps only in-frame clonotypes and omits some of them. This sample has roughly 34,000 clones, with about 88% found just once. In regard to this clone: Its target is not known.

Germline assignment: CDR1 SNHLY and CDR2 FYNNEI. V was shortened by 4 bases and J by 7 bases, with 13 bases between the two germline ends. This CDR3 has 14 amino acids. Repeated repertoire sampling spanned the course of chemoradiotherapy. The chain carries TRBV2 and TRBJ1-4; weak D call: TRBD1 (5 bases). The source was blood, collected from a patient who underwent chemoradiotherapy. This TCR was sampled from a human donor with HPV-associated anogenital cancer. The CDR3 sequence is CASSGGRAGEKLFF. In DNA, the CDR3 is TGTGCCAGCAGTGGAGGCAGGGCCGGTGAAAAACTGTTTTTT. The full variable domain, completed using reference TRBV2 and TRBJ1-4, is EPEVTQTPSHQVTQMGQEVILRCVPISNHLYFYWYRQILGQKVEFLVSFYNNEISEKSEIFDDQFSVERPDGSNFTLKIRSTKLEDSAMYFCASSGGRAGEKLFFGSGTQLSVL.